These 16 T cell receptor beta chains were sequenced from one sample in a study of T cells in tumors after PD-1 blockade. TCRdb's copy holds only in-frame clones and misses some; the assay was immunoSEQ multiplex PCR. Here the sample spans approximately 12,000 clones, 60% to 70% being singletons. The input for sequencing was tumor tissue, taken before anti-PD-1 treatment. Source of these receptors: a human donor with basal cell carcinoma.

This clone has only a few counts. The genes are TRBV6-6 and TRBJ1-2, with D uncertain. Germline lookup yields CDR1 MNHNY and CDR2 SVGAGI (reference sequence). The CDR3 spans 14 residues. Trimming cost V 2 bases and J 2 bases, with 9 bases left between them. In DNA form, the CDR3 reads TGTGCCAGCAGTTACGGCACTCCCAACTATGGCTACACCTTC. It is translated as CASSYGTPNYGYTF.

This clone has just one count. The chain is built from TRBV24-1 and TRBJ2-2, with 9 bases identical to TRBD1. This CDR3 region has 16 residues. Germline values: CDR1 KGHDR, CDR2 SFDVKD. V shed 2 bases and J 5 bases; nucleotides not matched to a gene: 5. The CDR3 sequence: CATSDWGQGVTGELFF. The CDR3 nucleotides are TGTGCCACCAGTGATTGGGGACAGGGAGTGACCGGGGAGCTGTTTTTT.

Only a few counts were recorded for this clone. J is TRBJ1-6 and V is TRBV2; no clear D gene. The germline CDR1 and CDR2 sequences are SNHLY and FYNNEI. CDR3 length: 14 residues. With 4 bases removed from V and 4 bases from J, the gap between germline ends came to 8 bases. CDR3 coding DNA: TGTGCCAGCAGTGCAAAGGAGTATAATTCACCCCTCCACTTT. Its translation: CASSAKEYNSPLHF.

In nucleotides, the CDR3 is TGTGCCAGCAGTTACCATAGGACAGGTTCTGAAGCTTTCTTT. Translation gives CASSYHRTGSEAFF. The V gene is TRBV6-5, the J gene TRBJ1-1; TRBD1 aligns across 7 bases. CDR1 MNHEY and CDR2 SVGAGI come from the germline V gene. The V and J ends lost 2 bases and 6 bases, in that order; junction bases with no gene match: 6. The CDR3 covers 14 residues.

This clone was observed a few times. J is TRBJ1-5 and V is TRBV5-5; D unclear. CDR3 length equals 15 residues. Deletions cut 2 bases from V and 5 bases from J, with 14 bases between. Germline V CDR1 and CDR2: SGHKS, YYEKEE (reference sequence). The CDR3 is CASSLGRPGDQPQHF. CDR3 DNA: TGTGCCAGCAGCTTAGGGAGGCCCGGGGATCAGCCCCAGCATTTT.

The rearrangement joins TRBV7-9 to TRBJ1-1; the match to TRBD1 covers 9 bases. The V gene end was trimmed by 6 bases and the J gene end by 0 bases; junction bases not matched to a gene: 5. The V gene's germline CDR1 is SEHNR and CDR2 FQNEAQ (reference sequence). The CDR3 spans 15 residues. CDR3 sequence reads: CASRPTGGVNTEAFF. The CDR3 DNA reads TGTGCCAGCAGACCTACAGGGGGCGTGAACACTGAAGCTTTCTTT.

The table lists this clone with a few counts. V gene TRBV11-1 combines with J gene TRBJ2-3; 8 bases align to TRBD1. The CDR3 is made up of 15 amino acids. Germline CDR1 SGHAT, CDR2 FQDESV (reference sequence). Trimming cost V 1 base and J 3 bases; bases outside gene matches: 3. The CDR3 DNA is TGTGCCAGCAGCTTAGAGACAGGGGTGACAGATACGCAGTATTTT. This translates into CASSLETGVTDTQYF.

The chain combines TRBV11-3 with TRBJ2-7; D not resolved. The germline V and J ends were trimmed by 9 bases and 2 bases, with 8 bases remaining between them. CDR3 length equals 11 residues. The V gene's germline CDR1 is SGHNT and CDR2 YENEEA. The CDR3 here is CASRGPYEQYF. CDR3 nucleotide sequence: TGTGCCAGTCGCGGCCCCTACGAGCAGTACTTC.

V usage is TRBV6-1 and J usage is TRBJ2-7; 9 bases map to TRBD1. CDR1 and CDR2 (germline): MNHNS, SASEGT. The ends lost 2 bases at V and 4 bases at J; junction bases unmatched: 6. The CDR3 is 15 residues long. The CDR3 region is CASSESPGQGYEQYF. The DNA of the CDR3 is TGTGCCAGCAGTGAATCTCCGGGACAGGGTTACGAGCAGTACTTC.

J is TRBJ2-1 and V is TRBV4-3; no definite D call. CDR3 size: 17 residues. The V end lost 0 bases, the J end lost 0 bases, and 12 bases lay between the germline ends. Germline CDR1 LGHNA, CDR2 YSLEER. CDR3 bases: TGCGCCAGCAGCCAAGAGGTACTTTTTAGCTCCTACAATGAGCAGTTCTTC. It codes for CASSQEVLFSSYNEQFF.

The rearrangement joins TRBV2 to TRBJ1-1; D call uncertain. Germline V gene data show CDR1 as SNHLY and CDR2 as FYNNEI. Trimming left V 1 base short and J 5 bases short, with 11 bases between. This CDR3 is built from 14 residues. The CDR3 is CASSEGVRRTEAFF. The DNA of the CDR3 is TGTGCCAGCAGTGAAGGGGTGCGGCGGACTGAAGCTTTCTTT.

This clone qualifies as medium-sized (0.01 to 0.1%). This chain links TRBV5-1 with TRBJ2-7; 12 nucleotides align to TRBD2. The germline V gene encodes CDR1 SGHRS and CDR2 YFSETQ. The CDR3 consists of 18 residues. With 1 base clipped from V and 0 bases from J, the junction kept 8 bases outside the gene matches. The CDR3 is CASSLLTSGGLSSYEQYF. In nucleotides, the CDR3 is TGCGCCAGCAGCTTGTTGACTAGCGGGGGACTTAGCTCCTACGAGCAGTACTTC.

This sequence joins TRBV24-1 and TRBJ1-4; D remains ambiguous. CDR3 length equals 14 residues. In germline, CDR1 is KGHDR, CDR2 SFDVKD. Deletions cut 5 bases from V and 8 bases from J, with 14 bases between. CDR3 in amino acids: CATSGGYEGEKLFF. DNA of the CDR3: TGTGCCACCAGTGGAGGATACGAAGGCGAAAAACTGTTTTTT.

CDR3 nucleotides: TGTGCCACCGGAACTGGGAGGGAGCAGTACTTC. Encoded protein: CATGTGREQYF. V usage is TRBV10-3 and J usage is TRBJ2-7; a possible D gene is TRBD2 (6 bases). This CDR3 comprises 11 residues. Germline V gene data show CDR1 as ENHRY and CDR2 as SYGVKD. Trimming removed 10 bases at V and 7 bases at J, with 14 bases between.

By frequency in the sample, this clone is medium-sized (0.01 to 0.1%). The V and J genes are TRBV5-1 and TRBJ2-2; 9 nucleotides match TRBD2. This CDR3 contains 15 residues. Per the germline V gene, CDR1 is SGHRS and CDR2 is YFSETQ. With 6 bases clipped from V and 5 bases from J, the junction kept 8 bases outside the gene matches. CDR3 sequence reads: CASNAGGPGTGELFF. The CDR3, as DNA: TGCGCCAGCAACGCGGGAGGGCCCGGAACCGGGGAGCTGTTTTTT.

The chain combines TRBV2 with TRBJ2-7; perhaps TRBD1 as D (6 bases). Germline lookup yields CDR1 SNHLY and CDR2 FYNNEI. The CDR3 covers 14 residues. Trimming shortened V by 6 bases and J by 5 bases, and 17 bases separated the two germline ends. The CDR3 DNA is TGTGCCAGCAGAACCGGGACATTGGGCCACGAGCAGTACTTC. This gives the protein CASRTGTLGHEQYF.